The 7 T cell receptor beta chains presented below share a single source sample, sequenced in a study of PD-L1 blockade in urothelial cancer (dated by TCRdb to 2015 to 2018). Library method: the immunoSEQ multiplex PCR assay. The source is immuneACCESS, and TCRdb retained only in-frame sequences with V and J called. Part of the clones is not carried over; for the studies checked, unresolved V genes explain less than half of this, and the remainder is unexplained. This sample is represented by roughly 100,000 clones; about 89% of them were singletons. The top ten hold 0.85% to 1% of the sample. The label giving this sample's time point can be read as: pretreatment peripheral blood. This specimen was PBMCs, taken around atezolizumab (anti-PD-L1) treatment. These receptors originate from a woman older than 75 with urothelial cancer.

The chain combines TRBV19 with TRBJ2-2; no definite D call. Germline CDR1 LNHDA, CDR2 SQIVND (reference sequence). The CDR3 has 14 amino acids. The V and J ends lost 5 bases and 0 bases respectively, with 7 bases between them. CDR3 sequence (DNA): TGTGCCAGTAGTGGCCAGGCGAACACCGGGGAGCTGTTTTTT. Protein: CASSGQANTGELFF.

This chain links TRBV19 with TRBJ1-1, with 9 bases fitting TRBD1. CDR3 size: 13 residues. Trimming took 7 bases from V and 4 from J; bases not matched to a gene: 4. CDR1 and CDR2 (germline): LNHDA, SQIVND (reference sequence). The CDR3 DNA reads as TGTGCCAGTATCACGACAGGGGGCACTGAAGCTTTCTTT. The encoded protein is CASITTGGTEAFF.

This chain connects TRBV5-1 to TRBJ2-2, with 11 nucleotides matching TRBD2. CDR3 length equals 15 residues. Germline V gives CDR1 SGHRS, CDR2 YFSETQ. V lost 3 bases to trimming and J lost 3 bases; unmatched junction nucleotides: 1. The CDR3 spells CASSYSGRDTGELFF. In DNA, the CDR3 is TGCGCCAGCAGCTATAGCGGGAGGGACACCGGGGAGCTGTTTTTT.

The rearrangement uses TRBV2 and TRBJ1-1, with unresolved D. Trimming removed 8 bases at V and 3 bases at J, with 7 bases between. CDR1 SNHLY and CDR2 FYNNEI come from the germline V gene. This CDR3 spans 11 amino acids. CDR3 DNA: TGTGCCAGCGGCCTGGACACTGAAGCTTTCTTT. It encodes CASGLDTEAFF.

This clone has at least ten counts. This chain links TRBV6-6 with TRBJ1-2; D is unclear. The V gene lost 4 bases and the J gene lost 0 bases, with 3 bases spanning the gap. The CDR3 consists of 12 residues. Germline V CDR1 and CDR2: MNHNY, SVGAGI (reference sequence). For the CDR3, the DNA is TGTGCCAGCAGTTCATCTAACTATGGCTACACCTTC. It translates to CASSSSNYGYTF.

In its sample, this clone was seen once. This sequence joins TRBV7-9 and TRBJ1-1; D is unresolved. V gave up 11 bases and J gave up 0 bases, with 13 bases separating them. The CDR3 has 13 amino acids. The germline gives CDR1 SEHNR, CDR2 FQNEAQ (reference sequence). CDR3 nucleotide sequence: TGTGCCGCTTCGCGGGCCATGAACACTGAAGCTTTCTTT. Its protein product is CAASRAMNTEAFF.

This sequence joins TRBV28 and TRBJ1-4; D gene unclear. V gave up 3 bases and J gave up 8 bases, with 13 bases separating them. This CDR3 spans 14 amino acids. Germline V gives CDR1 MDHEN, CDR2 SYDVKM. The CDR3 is CASSFGGKEEKLFF. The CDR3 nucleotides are TGTGCCAGCAGTTTTGGAGGGAAGGAAGAAAAACTGTTTTTT.